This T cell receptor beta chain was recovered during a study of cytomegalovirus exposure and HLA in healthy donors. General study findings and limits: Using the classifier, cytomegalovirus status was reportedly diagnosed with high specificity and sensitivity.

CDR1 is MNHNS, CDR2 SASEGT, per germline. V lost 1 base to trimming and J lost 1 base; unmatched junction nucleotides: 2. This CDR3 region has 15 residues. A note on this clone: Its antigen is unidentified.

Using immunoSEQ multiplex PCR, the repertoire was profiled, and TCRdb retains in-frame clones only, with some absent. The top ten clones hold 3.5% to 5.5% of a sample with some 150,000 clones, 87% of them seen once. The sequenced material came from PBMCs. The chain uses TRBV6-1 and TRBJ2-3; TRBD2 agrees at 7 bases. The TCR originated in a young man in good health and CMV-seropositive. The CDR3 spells CASSEVAGGTDTQYF. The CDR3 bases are TGTGCCAGCAGTGAAGTGGCGGGAGGCACAGATACGCAGTATTTT.